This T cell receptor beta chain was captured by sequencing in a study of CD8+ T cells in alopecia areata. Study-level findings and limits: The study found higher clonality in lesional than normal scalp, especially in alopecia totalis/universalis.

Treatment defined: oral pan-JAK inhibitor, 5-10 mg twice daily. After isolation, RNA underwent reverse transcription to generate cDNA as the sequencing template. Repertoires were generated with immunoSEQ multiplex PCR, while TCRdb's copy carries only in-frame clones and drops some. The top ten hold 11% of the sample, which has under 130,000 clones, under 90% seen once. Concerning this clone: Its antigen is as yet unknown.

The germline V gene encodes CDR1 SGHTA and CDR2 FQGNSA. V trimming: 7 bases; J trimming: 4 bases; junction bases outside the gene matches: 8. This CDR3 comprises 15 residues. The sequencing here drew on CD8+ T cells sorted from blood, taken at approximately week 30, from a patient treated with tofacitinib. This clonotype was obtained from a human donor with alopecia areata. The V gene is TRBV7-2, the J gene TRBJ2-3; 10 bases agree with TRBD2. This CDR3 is CASKQTGTSADTQYF. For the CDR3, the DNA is TGTGCCAGCAAACAAACCGGGACTAGCGCAGATACGCAGTATTTT.